Following are 19 T cell receptor beta chains from one sample sequenced in a study of cytomegalovirus exposure and HLA in healthy donors. Generated by immunoSEQ multiplex PCR, the TCRdb table keeps only in-frame clones and is missing some. The sample carries nearly 110,000 clones, approximately 90% recorded once. Sequenced input: PBMCs. The receptors come from a woman between 18 and 29 years old in good health and CMV-seropositive.

This rearrangement joins TRBV18 to TRBJ2-3; 8 bases are a match to TRBD1. Per germline, CDR1 KGHSH and CDR2 LQKENI. The length of the CDR3 is 16 residues. V was pared by 2 bases and J by 4 bases, with 8 bases of the junction left unmatched. CDR3 sequence reads: CASSPTRQGSADTQYF. The CDR3 DNA is TGTGCCAGCTCACCAACCAGACAGGGGAGCGCAGATACGCAGTATTTT.

The V call is TRBV29-1, the J call TRBJ2-1; tentatively, D is TRBD1 (5 bases). Trimming left V 4 bases short and J 0 bases short, with 10 bases between. The germline CDR1 and CDR2 sequences are SQVTM and ANQGSEA. The CDR3 covers 14 residues. CDR3 protein: CSVVARDSYNEQFF. The CDR3 bases are TGCAGCGTTGTGGCCAGGGACTCCTACAATGAGCAGTTCTTC.

This clone appeared once. The chain links TRBV9 to TRBJ1-4; 11 bases map to TRBD1. The J segment lost 6 bases and the V segment lost 4 bases, leaving 2 bases of the junction unmatched. In germline, CDR1 is SGDLS, CDR2 YYNGEE. CDR3 size: 14 residues. The CDR3 DNA follows: TGTGCCAGCAGCAAGGACAGGGGGCATGAAAAACTGTTTTTT. Translated, it gives CASSKDRGHEKLFF.

This chain links TRBV28 with TRBJ1-5; 8 nucleotides align to TRBD1. Germline CDR1 and CDR2: MDHEN and SYDVKM. The CDR3 is 14 residues long. V gave up 6 bases and J gave up 1 base; unmatched junction bases: 2. Here the CDR3 DNA reads TGTGCCAGCAGCTCAGGGGGCAGCAATCAGCCCCAGCATTTT. Translation: CASSSGGSNQPQHF.

The chain combines TRBV7-2 with TRBJ2-1; 12 positions match TRBD2. CDR3 size: 16 residues. V lost 2 bases and J lost 3; bases outside the gene matches: 2. Germline values: CDR1 SGHTA, CDR2 FQGNSA. The CDR3, as DNA: TGTGCCAGCAGCTTAACTAGCGGGGGGATCTACAATGAGCAGTTCTTC. Protein sequence: CASSLTSGGIYNEQFF.

The chain combines TRBV4-3 with TRBJ2-1; 12 bases match TRBD2. The V segment lost 3 bases and the J segment 8 bases; nucleotides outside the gene matches: 5. The CDR3 is 15 amino acids. From germline, CDR1 is LGHNA and CDR2 YSLEER. The CDR3 region has the DNA TGCGCCAGCAGCCATGGACTAGCGGGGATATATGAGCAGTTCTTC. This codes for CASSHGLAGIYEQFF.

This clone was detected once. The chain recombines TRBV27 with TRBJ2-2; 9 bases line up with TRBD1. This CDR3 has 15 amino acids. J gave up 6 bases and V 6 bases, and 8 bases lay outside the gene matches. In germline, CDR1 is MNHEY, CDR2 SMNVEV (reference sequence). The CDR3 protein is CASSLATGGAGELFF. The CDR3 nucleotides read TGTGCCAGCAGCCTGGCGACAGGGGGGGCCGGGGAGCTGTTTTTT.

The chain uses TRBV4-2 and TRBJ1-1, with TRBD1 matching over 7 bases. Trimming removed 3 bases from V and 0 bases from J; junction bases left unmatched: 4. The CDR3 sequence is 15 residues long. Germline V lookup: CDR1 LGHNA, CDR2 YNFKEQ. Written as DNA, the CDR3 is TGTGCCAGCAGCCAGCAGGGACAGCTGAACACTGAAGCTTTCTTT. Its translation is CASSQQGQLNTEAFF.

This rearrangement joins TRBV19 to TRBJ1-2, with D maybe TRBD1 (5 bases). The CDR3 extends over 13 amino acids. Germline CDR1 and CDR2: LNHDA and SQIVND (reference sequence). V was cut by 9 bases and J by 3 bases, with 14 bases left in between. CDR3 amino acids: CASHRGRDYGYTF. The CDR3 nucleotides read TGTGCCAGCCACCGGGGGAGAGACTATGGCTACACCTTC. Full variable domain (outside the CDR3, taken from reference TRBV19 and TRBJ1-2): DGGITQSPKYLFRKEGQNVTLSCEQNLNHDAMYWYRQDPGQGLRLIYYSQIVNDFQKGDIAEGYSVSREKKESFPLTVTSAQKNPTAFYLCASHRGRDYGYTFGSGTRLTVV.

J is TRBJ2-5 and V is TRBV2, with D perhaps TRBD1 (6 bases). This CDR3 spans 15 amino acids. Trimming removed 3 bases at V and 5 bases at J, with 16 bases between. Looked up from germline, CDR1 is SNHLY and CDR2 is FYNNEI. The CDR3 nucleotides read TGTGCCAGCAGTGACGGGCAGGGGCGGTTGGAGACCCAGTACTTC. The encoded protein is CASSDGQGRLETQYF.

The J gene is TRBJ2-7, the V gene TRBV7-2, with a tentative D call TRBD1 (8 bases). The length of the CDR3 is 18 residues. CDR1 is SGHTA, CDR2 FQGNSA, per germline. V lost 1 base and J lost 0, with 19 bases in between. CDR3 protein: CASSLGGYRGGISYEQYF. In DNA form, the CDR3 reads TGTGCCAGCAGCTTAGGGGGATACAGGGGGGGAATCTCCTACGAGCAGTACTTC.

The chain has TRBV19 and TRBJ2-7, with D maybe TRBD2 (5 bases). The CDR3 has 15 residues. CDR1 is LNHDA, CDR2 SQIVND, per germline (reference sequence). Trimming removed 2 bases from V and 6 bases from J, with 17 bases in between. CDR3 sequence reads: CASSILWQERGEQYF. The CDR3 nucleotides read TGTGCCAGTAGTATACTCTGGCAGGAACGGGGCGAGCAGTACTTC.

CDR3 protein: CASSYQTEIQGYTF. Written as DNA, the CDR3 is TGTGCCAGCAGTTACCAGACAGAGATCCAAGGCTACACCTTC. This chain uses TRBV6-5 with TRBJ1-2, with D tentatively TRBD1 (5 bases). Germline V gene data show CDR1 as MNHEY and CDR2 as SVGAGI. V lost 2 bases, J lost 8 bases, and 15 bases lay in between. The CDR3 contains 14 residues.

The chain carries TRBV2 and TRBJ1-2; TRBD1 aligns across 7 bases. V gave up 5 bases and J gave up 3 bases; unmatched junction bases: 9. The CDR3 is made up of 15 amino acids. Germline values: CDR1 SNHLY, CDR2 FYNNEI. The CDR3, as DNA: TGTGCCAGCAGTACCCCAGGACAGGAGCACTATGGCTACACCTTC. Encoded protein: CASSTPGQEHYGYTF.

The CDR3 DNA reads TGTGCCAGCAGTGCCGGGACATTGGACGAAAAACTGTTTTTT. This codes for CASSAGTLDEKLFF. The chain carries TRBV6-1 and TRBJ1-4, with a tentative D call TRBD1 (6 bases). Germline CDR1 and CDR2: MNHNS and SASEGT. Between the trimmed V and J ends, which lost 4 bases and 8 bases, there was a span of 14 bases. The CDR3 consists of 14 residues.

The V gene is TRBV6-1, the J gene TRBJ1-5, with a weak D call TRBD1 (5 bases). V was cut by 1 base and J by 6 bases, with 16 bases left in between. Looked up from germline, CDR1 is MNHNS and CDR2 is SASEGT. This CDR3 is built from 16 residues. DNA of the CDR3: TGTGCCAGCAGTGAAGTCGGCGGGACTATTGGTCAGCCCCAGCATTTT. It encodes CASSEVGGTIGQPQHF.

The rearrangement links TRBV5-1 to TRBJ1-2; D is perhaps TRBD1 (6 bases). CDR1 SGHRS and CDR2 YFSETQ come from the germline V gene. The CDR3 totals 14 residues. Trimming left V 1 base short and J 5 bases short, with 12 bases between. CDR3 in amino acids: CASSLNTGSYGYTF. CDR3 bases: TGCGCCAGCAGCTTGAACACAGGGTCTTATGGCTACACCTTC.

The chain has TRBV27 and TRBJ1-4; TRBD1 is a possible D gene (6 bases). The germline CDR1 and CDR2 sequences are MNHEY and SMNVEV (reference sequence). V gave up 3 bases and J gave up 5 bases, with 10 bases separating them. The CDR3 totals 14 residues. The DNA for the CDR3 is TGTGCCAGCAGTTTTAGAGGACAGAATGAAAAACTGTTTTTT. It specifies CASSFRGQNEKLFF.

The chain employs TRBV19 and TRBJ1-2; 7 bases map to TRBD1. Germline V gene lookup returns CDR1 LNHDA and CDR2 SQIVND (reference sequence). This CDR3 has 13 residues. Trimming removed 4 bases from V and 6 bases from J; junction bases left unmatched: 5. CDR3 residues: CASSTGGYDGYTF. The CDR3 region has the DNA TGTGCCAGTAGTACAGGGGGTTATGATGGCTACACCTTC.